The subject of this entry is one T cell receptor (beta chain). The data were obtained in a study of CD8+ T cells in alopecia areata. Once RNA had been extracted, it was reverse transcribed into cDNA to act as the sequencing template. Clones were sequenced by immunoSEQ multiplex PCR, and TCRdb holds only the in-frame ones, with some missing. This sample carries about 200,000 clones, approximately 60% of them seen once, and the ten largest clones take around 5%. Germline lookup yields CDR1 MNHNS and CDR2 SASEGT. CDR3 length: 15 amino acids. Trimming stripped 1 base from V and 6 bases from J, with 14 bases between.

The gene calls are TRBV6-1 and TRBJ2-3; TRBD1 might be the D (6 bases). The sequence derives from a human donor in good health. The sample consisted of CD8+ T cells sorted from blood. The CDR3 protein is CASSEGYREWDTQYF. CDR3 nucleotide sequence: TGTGCCAGCAGTGAAGGATACAGGGAGTGGGATACGCAGTATTTT.